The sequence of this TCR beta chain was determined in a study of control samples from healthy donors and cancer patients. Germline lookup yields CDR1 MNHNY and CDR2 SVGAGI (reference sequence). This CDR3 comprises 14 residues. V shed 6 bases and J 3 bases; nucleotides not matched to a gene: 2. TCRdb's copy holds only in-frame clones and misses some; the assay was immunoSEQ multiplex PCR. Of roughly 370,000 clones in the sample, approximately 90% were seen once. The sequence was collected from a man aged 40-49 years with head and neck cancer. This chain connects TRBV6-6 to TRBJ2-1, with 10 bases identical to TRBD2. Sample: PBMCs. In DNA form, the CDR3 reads TGTGCCAGCAGGCTAGCGGGGGACTACAATGAGCAGTTCTTC. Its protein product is CASRLAGDYNEQFF.